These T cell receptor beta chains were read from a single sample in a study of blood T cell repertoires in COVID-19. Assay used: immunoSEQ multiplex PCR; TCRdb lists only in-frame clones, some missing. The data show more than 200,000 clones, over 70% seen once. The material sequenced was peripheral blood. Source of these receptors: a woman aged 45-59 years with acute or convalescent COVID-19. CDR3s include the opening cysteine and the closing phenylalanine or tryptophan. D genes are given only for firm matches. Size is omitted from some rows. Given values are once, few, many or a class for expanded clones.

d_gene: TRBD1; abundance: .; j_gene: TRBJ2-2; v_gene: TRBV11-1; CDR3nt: TGTGCCAGCAGCCGGGACAGGGTGAACACCGGGGAGCTGTTTTTT; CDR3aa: CASSRDRVNTGELFF
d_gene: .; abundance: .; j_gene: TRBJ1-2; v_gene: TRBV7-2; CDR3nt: TGTGCCAGCAGCCTGCAGGGCTATGGCTACACCTTC; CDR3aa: CASSLQGYGYTF
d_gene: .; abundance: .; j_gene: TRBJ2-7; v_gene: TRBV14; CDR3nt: TGTGCCAGCAGCTCCGGGGACTTCTACGAGCAGTACTTC; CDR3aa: CASSSGDFYEQYF
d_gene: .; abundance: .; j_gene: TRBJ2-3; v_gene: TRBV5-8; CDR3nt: TGTGCCAGCAGCTTGGGGGTCTCTAGAGGGGGTTCAGATACGCAGTATTTT; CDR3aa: CASSLGVSRGGSDTQYF
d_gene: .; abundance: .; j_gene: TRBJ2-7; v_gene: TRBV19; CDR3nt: TGTGCCAGTAGTTGGACAGAGGATCCCACCGAGCAGTACTTC; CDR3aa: CASSWTEDPTEQYF
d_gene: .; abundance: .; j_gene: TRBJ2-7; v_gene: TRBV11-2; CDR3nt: TGTGCCAGCAGCTTAGATGGTCGGAGCTCCTACGAGCAGTACTTC; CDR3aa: CASSLDGRSSYEQYF
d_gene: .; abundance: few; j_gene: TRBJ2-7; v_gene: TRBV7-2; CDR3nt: TGTGCCAGCAGCCCATCCAACTACGGGGAGCAGTACTTC; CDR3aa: CASSPSNYGEQYF
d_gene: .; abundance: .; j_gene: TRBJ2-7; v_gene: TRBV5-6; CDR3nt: TGTGCCAGCAGCTTGACCTACTACGAGCAGTACTTC; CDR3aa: CASSLTYYEQYF
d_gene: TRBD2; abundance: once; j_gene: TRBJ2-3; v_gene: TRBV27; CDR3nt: TGTGCCAGCAGTAGGGGCGGGAGGGGCACAGATACGCAGTATTTT; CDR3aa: CASSRGGRGTDTQYF
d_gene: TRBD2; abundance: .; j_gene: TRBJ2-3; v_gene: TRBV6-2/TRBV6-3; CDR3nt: TGTGCCAGCAGTTACGGCGGGAGGACCACAGATACGCAGTATTTT; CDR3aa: CASSYGGRTTDTQYF
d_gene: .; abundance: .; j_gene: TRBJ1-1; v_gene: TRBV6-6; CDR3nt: TGTGCCAGCAGTTACCCGGGGGGACGGGAAGCTTTCTTT; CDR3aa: CASSYPGGREAFF
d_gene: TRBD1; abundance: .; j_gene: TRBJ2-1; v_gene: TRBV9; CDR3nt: TGTGCCAGCAGCCTACGGGATTGGGGACAGGAGCAGTTCTTC; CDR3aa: CASSLRDWGQEQFF
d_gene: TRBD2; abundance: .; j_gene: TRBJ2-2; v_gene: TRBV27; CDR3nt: TGTGCCAGCAGTCCAGGACTAGCGGGAGTCACCGGGGAGCTGTTTTTT; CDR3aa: CASSPGLAGVTGELFF
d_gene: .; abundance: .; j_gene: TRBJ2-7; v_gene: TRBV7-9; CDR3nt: TGTGCCAGCAGCTCCGGACAGAGCTCCTACGAGCAGTACTTC; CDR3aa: CASSSGQSSYEQYF
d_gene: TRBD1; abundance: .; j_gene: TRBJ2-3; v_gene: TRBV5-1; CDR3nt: TGCGCCAGCAGCCCCCTTCCGGGACAGGGCTCAGATACGCAGTATTTT; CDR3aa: CASSPLPGQGSDTQYF
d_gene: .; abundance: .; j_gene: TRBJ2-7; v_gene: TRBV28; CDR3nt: TGTGCCAGCAGTTTAGGGGGCGCGTTATCCGAGCAGTACTTC; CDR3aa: CASSLGGALSEQYF
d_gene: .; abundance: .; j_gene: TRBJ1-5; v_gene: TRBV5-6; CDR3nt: TGTGCCAGCAGCTTTGGAGACCAGCCCCAGCATTTT; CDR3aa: CASSFGDQPQHF
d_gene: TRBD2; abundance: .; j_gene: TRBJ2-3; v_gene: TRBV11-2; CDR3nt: TGTGCCAGCAGCTCGGGACTAGCGGCCTTCACAGATACGCAGTATTTT; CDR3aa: CASSSGLAAFTDTQYF
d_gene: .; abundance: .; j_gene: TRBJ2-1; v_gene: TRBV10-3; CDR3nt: TGTGCCATCAGGGGGACAGGGGGAACTAGCGGGAGAAGGATCAATGAGCAGTTCTTC; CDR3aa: CAIRGTGGTSGRRINEQFF
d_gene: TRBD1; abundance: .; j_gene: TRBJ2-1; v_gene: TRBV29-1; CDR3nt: TGCAGCGTCGACAGGGGAGATGAGCAGTTCTTC; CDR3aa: CSVDRGDEQFF
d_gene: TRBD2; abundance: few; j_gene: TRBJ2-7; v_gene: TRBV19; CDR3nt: TGTGCCAGTAAACTAGCGGTGGCTTCCTACGAGCAGTACTTC; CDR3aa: CASKLAVASYEQYF
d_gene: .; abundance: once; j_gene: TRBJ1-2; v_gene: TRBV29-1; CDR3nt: TGCAGCGTTGACGGCCTAGGAGGGTCCTATGGCTACACCTTC; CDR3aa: CSVDGLGGSYGYTF
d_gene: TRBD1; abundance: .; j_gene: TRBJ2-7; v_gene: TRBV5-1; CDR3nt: TGCGCCAGCAGCCAACAATCGGGACAGGGCGACGAGCAGTACTTC; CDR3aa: CASSQQSGQGDEQYF
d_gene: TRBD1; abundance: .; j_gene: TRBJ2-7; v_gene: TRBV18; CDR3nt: TGTGCCAGCTCACCGCTGGGACAGGGGGCTAGCGAGCAGTACTTC; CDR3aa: CASSPLGQGASEQYF
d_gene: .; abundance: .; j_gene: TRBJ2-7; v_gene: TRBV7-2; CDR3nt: TGTGCCAGCAGCCCGGGGGTCGACTACGAGCAGTACTTC; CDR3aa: CASSPGVDYEQYF
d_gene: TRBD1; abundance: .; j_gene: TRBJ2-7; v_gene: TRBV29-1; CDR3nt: TGCAGCGCCATATCAACAGGGGGATGGAACGAGCAGTACTTC; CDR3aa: CSAISTGGWNEQYF
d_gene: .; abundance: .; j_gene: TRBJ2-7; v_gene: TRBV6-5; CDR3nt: TGTGCCAGCAGCCTGACAGGGAGGAGCGAGCAGTACTTC; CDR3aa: CASSLTGRSEQYF
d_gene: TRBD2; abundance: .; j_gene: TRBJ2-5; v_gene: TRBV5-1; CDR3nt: TGCGCCAGCAGCCCTGGGACTAGCGGAGAGACCCAGTACTTC; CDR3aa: CASSPGTSGETQYF